This TCR beta chain was sequenced in a study of shared clonotypes between healthy human individuals. For the study at large: Per-donor plates numbered three CD4 naive, three CD4 memory, two CD8 naive and one CD8 memory. Whole-study findings and limits: Owing to a small donor count, the genetic and exposure-history diversity represented was limited.

For sorted subsets, 150 to 200 ng DNA per replicate equaled about 31,000 T cell genomes. In the study's own analysis: From ImmunoSEQ came sequences covering only the junction and carrying no quality scores, so filtering differed. TCRdb's table, derived via immunoSEQ multiplex PCR, lists solely in-frame clones and lacks some. V and J calls and clone size are those listed in that table; D and trimming were worked out from the DNA. In the table there are 550,000 to 650,000 clones, about 95% of which are singletons. With respect to this clone: The antigen is undetermined.

The naive CD8 fraction comprised CD45RO-negative cells positively selected for CCR7 and excluded terminally differentiated effector memory CD45RA+ cells. This receptor was identified in a woman aged 25-40 years in good health. The sequencing sample was made of naive CD8+ T cells sorted from blood.

CDR3 bases: TGTGCCATCAGTGTTGGCGGACAGGGAGGGAATCAGCCCCAGCATTTT. This sequence encodes CAISVGGQGGNQPQHF. The chain employs TRBV10-3 and TRBJ1-5, with TRBD1 matching 8 bases. CDR3 length: 16 residues. Per germline, CDR1 ENHRY and CDR2 SYGVKD. The V and J ends lost 4 bases and 4 bases, in that order; junction bases with no gene match: 9.